A selection of T cell receptor beta chains follows, all from one sample in a study of blood T cell repertoires in COVID-19. Profiled with immunoSEQ multiplex PCR; TCRdb holds only in-frame clones, not every one. The sample consists of approximately 250,000 clones, around 86% of them appearing once. The sequencing input was peripheral blood. The receptors stem from an elderly woman with COVID-19, enrolled during active disease. Both conserved end residues are part of each CDR3. A D gene is named only where the DNA matches it firmly. The size of a clone is reported for some rows only, either as once, few or many, or as a class for expanded clones.

V gene	J gene	clone size	D gene	CDR3 protein	CDR3 DNA
TRBV19	TRBJ1-6	-	TRBD1	CASSILSSTGGVNALHF	TGTGCCAGTAGTATCCTCTCATCGACAGGGGGGGTAAACGCCCTCCACTTT
TRBV6-4	TRBJ1-4	-	TRBD1	CASSCRDRGPTNEKLFF	TGTGCCAGCAGTTGCCGGGACAGGGGTCCCACTAATGAAAAACTGTTTTTT
TRBV5-1	TRBJ2-2	-	TRBD1	CAGSRDRGDTGELFF	TGCGCCGGATCCCGGGACAGGGGTGACACCGGGGAGCTGTTTTTT
TRBV5-1	TRBJ2-2	-	TRBD1	CASSYGTGKAGELFF	TGCGCCAGCAGCTATGGGACAGGGAAGGCCGGGGAGCTGTTTTTT
TRBV28	TRBJ1-6	few	TRBD1	CASSSGQGNNSPLHF	TGTGCCAGCAGCTCCGGACAGGGAAATAATTCACCCCTCCACTTT
TRBV10-1	TRBJ1-1	-	-	CASSESEYTEAFF	TGCGCCAGCAGTGAGTCAGAGTACACTGAAGCTTTCTTT
TRBV2	TRBJ1-6	-	TRBD1	CASSERATGVGTPLHF	TGTGCCAGCAGTGAACGGGCCACAGGGGTGGGGACACCCCTCCACTTT
TRBV5-1	TRBJ2-6	-	-	CASSLAGTGANVLTF	TGCGCCAGCAGCTTGGCCGGTACTGGGGCCAACGTCCTGACTTTC
TRBV7-2	TRBJ2-1	-	TRBD2	CASSLVSGGAVNEQFF	TGTGCCAGCAGCTTAGTAAGCGGGGGGGCTGTCAATGAGCAGTTCTTC
TRBV24-1	TRBJ1-5	-	-	CATSARVGNQPQHF	TGTGCCACCAGTGCCAGGGTTGGCAATCAGCCCCAGCATTTT
TRBV28	TRBJ2-3	-	-	CASSRMRGRVTDTQYF	TGTGCCAGCAGTCGAATGCGGGGCAGGGTCACAGATACGCAGTATTTT
TRBV28	TRBJ2-3	-	-	CASSTRGARTDTQYF	TGTGCCAGTTCCACTCGGGGGGCCCGCACAGATACGCAGTATTTT
TRBV5-1	TRBJ2-7	few	TRBD1	CASSRDRGKAEQYF	TGCGCCAGCAGCCGTGACAGGGGGAAGGCCGAGCAGTACTTC
TRBV5-1	TRBJ1-5	-	-	CASSLLQPQHF	TGCGCCAGCAGCTTGCTTCAGCCCCAGCATTTT
TRBV5-6	TRBJ2-1	-	TRBD1	CASSLTGQGSYNEQFF	TGTGCCAGCAGCTTGACGGGACAGGGGTCCTACAATGAGCAGTTCTTC
TRBV19	TRBJ1-2	-	TRBD1	CASSITGVNRGGYTF	TGTGCCAGTAGTATAACAGGGGTAAACAGAGGCGGCTACACCTTC
TRBV25-1	TRBJ1-3	-	-	CASQGSGNTIYF	TGTGCCAGCCAGGGCTCTGGAAACACCATATATTTT
TRBV4-2	TRBJ2-1	-	TRBD2	CASGRTSGGAGEQFF	TGTGCCAGCGGTCGGACTAGCGGGGGGGCGGGTGAGCAGTTCTTC
TRBV7-2	TRBJ1-3	once	-	CASSLAVGANRGNTIYF	TGTGCCAGCAGCCTAGCAGTTGGGGCAAACCGCGGAAACACCATATATTTT
TRBV30	TRBJ1-1	-	-	CAWSTGQTNTEAFF	TGTGCCTGGAGTACGGGACAAACGAACACTGAAGCTTTCTTT
TRBV29-1	TRBJ1-1	once	-	CSSWGEMNTEAFF	TGCAGCTCATGGGGGGAGATGAACACTGAAGCTTTCTTT
TRBV25-1	TRBJ1-1	-	TRBD1	CASSHTGGNTEAFF	TGTGCCAGCAGCCACACAGGGGGAAACACTGAAGCTTTCTTT
TRBV18	TRBJ2-5	-	-	CASSNSPTTQETQYF	TGTGCCAGCTCCAATTCCCCCACTACGCAAGAGACCCAGTACTTC
TRBV6-5	TRBJ1-3	-	TRBD1	CASSSLAGGSGNTIYF	TGTGCCAGCAGTTCCCTGGCAGGGGGCTCTGGAAACACCATATATTTT
TRBV28	TRBJ2-5	-	-	CASSSPGGARETQYF	TGTGCCAGCAGTTCCCCGGGTGGGGCGCGAGAGACCCAGTACTTC
TRBV7-9	TRBJ1-6	-	-	CASSLPGVGSPLHF	TGTGCCAGCAGCTTACCAGGGGTTGGTTCACCCCTCCACTTT
TRBV7-2	TRBJ1-1	-	-	CASSYLTQNTEAFF	TGTGCCAGCAGCTATCTGACACAGAACACTGAAGCTTTCTTT
TRBV6-5	TRBJ1-4	-	-	CASRMDGVVSGKLFF	TGTGCCAGCAGGATGGACGGGGTTGTCTCGGGAAAACTGTTTTTT
TRBV9	TRBJ2-2	many	TRBD2	CASSVGTRSGELFF	TGTGCCAGCAGCGTCGGGACTAGAAGTGGGGAGCTGTTTTTT
TRBV9	TRBJ2-3	-	TRBD2	CASSASMRGTDTQYF	TGTGCCAGCAGCGCATCCATGCGGGGGACAGATACGCAGTATTTT
TRBV5-1	TRBJ1-1	-	TRBD1	CASNSGTGGTEAFF	TGCGCCAGCAACTCCGGGACAGGGGGCACTGAAGCTTTCTTT
TRBV27	TRBJ2-1	-	-	CASSLFSGYTEQFF	TGTGCCAGCAGTTTATTTTCGGGGTATACTGAGCAGTTCTTC
TRBV5-4	TRBJ1-4	-	TRBD1	CASSGGQARSTNEKLFF	TGTGCCAGCAGCGGGGGACAGGCAAGATCAACTAATGAAAAACTGTTTTTT
TRBV27	TRBJ1-1	few	-	CASSLWEGNTEAFF	TGTGCCAGCAGTCTTTGGGAGGGGAACACTGAAGCTTTCTTT
TRBV27	TRBJ2-1	-	-	CASRTDRSSYNEQFF	TGTGCCAGCAGAACAGACAGGAGCTCCTACAATGAGCAGTTCTTC
TRBV7-2	TRBJ1-1	-	-	CASRSQGIAFF	TGTGCCAGCAGATCACAGGGTATCGCTTTCTTT
TRBV5-1	TRBJ2-7	-	TRBD1	CASSSLTGGEQYF	TGCGCCAGCAGCTCCCTGACAGGGGGTGAGCAGTACTTC
TRBV28	TRBJ1-2	-	TRBD1	CASSGQAFYGYTF	TGTGCCAGCAGTGGACAGGCGTTCTATGGCTACACCTTC
TRBV5-1	TRBJ1-6	once	-	CASSLLQGSYNSPLHF	TGCGCCAGCAGCTTGTTGCAGGGATCCTATAATTCACCCCTCCACTTT
TRBV6-1	TRBJ2-1	-	TRBD1	CASSEATGSYNEQFF	TGTGCCAGCAGTGAAGCGACAGGGAGTTACAATGAGCAGTTCTTC
TRBV28	TRBJ2-2	-	-	CASSLQGTALTGELFF	TGTGCCAGCAGCTTACAGGGAACGGCTTTGACCGGGGAGCTGTTTTTT
TRBV6-4	TRBJ1-2	-	TRBD1	CASTPGQGGGYTF	TGTGCCAGCACCCCGGGACAGGGCGGCGGCTACACCTTC
TRBV6-5	TRBJ2-2	-	-	CASRSGEAGELFF	TGTGCCAGCAGATCCGGGGAGGCCGGGGAGCTGTTTTTT
TRBV28	TRBJ1-5	-	TRBD1	CASSRRPGGTVSNQPQHF	TGTGCCAGCAGCCGACGGCCAGGAGGGACAGTTAGCAATCAGCCCCAGCATTTT
TRBV7-2	TRBJ1-4	-	-	CASNRALGEKLFF	TGTGCCAGCAACAGGGCGTTAGGGGAAAAACTGTTTTTT
TRBV28	TRBJ1-1	-	TRBD1	CASSPWTGTTEAFF	TGTGCCAGCAGTCCCTGGACAGGAACAACTGAAGCTTTCTTT
TRBV5-4	TRBJ2-3	few	-	CASSRGGGSTDTQYF	TGTGCCAGCAGTCGCGGGGGCGGGAGCACAGATACGCAGTATTTT
TRBV3-1/TRBV3-2	TRBJ2-1	few	-	CASSQVRNEQFF	TGTGCCAGCAGCCAAGTGCGCAATGAGCAGTTCTTC
TRBV4-1	TRBJ2-1	-	-	CASSQGQVNYNEQFF	TGCGCCAGCAGCCAAGGACAGGTTAACTACAATGAGCAGTTCTTC
TRBV27	TRBJ2-5	-	TRBD1	CASSNTGGREETQYF	TGTGCCAGCAGTAATACAGGGGGCAGGGAAGAGACCCAGTACTTC
TRBV28	TRBJ1-2	-	-	CASSFVINQAPGYTF	TGTGCCAGCAGTTTTGTGATTAACCAGGCGCCCGGCTACACCTTC
TRBV28	TRBJ1-2	few	TRBD1	CAIKPGQGRDGYTF	TGTGCCATCAAACCGGGACAGGGGAGAGATGGCTACACCTTC